Presented here are 12 T cell receptor beta chains from one specimen sequenced in a study of technical replicates of blood from a handful of donors. The protocol was immunoSEQ multiplex PCR, while the TCRdb copy is restricted to in-frame clones and leaves out a portion. Of tens of thousands of clones in the sample, about 90% were seen once. The sample consisted of T cells isolated from PBMCs. Source of these receptors: a human donor in good health. Some clones in this sample may be carry-over from other donors' samples.

This chain connects TRBV7-2 to TRBJ2-7; D perhaps matches TRBD2 (6 bases). Trimming removed 6 bases from V and 3 bases from J, with 18 bases in between. Germline-derived CDR1 and CDR2 are SGHTA and FQGNSA. The CDR3 is 15 amino acids. DNA of the CDR3: TGTGCCAGCAGTTCGGAAGGGGAGGCCCACTACGAGCAGTACTTC. Translated: CASSSEGEAHYEQYF.

CDR3 region: CASSKGTSGNRETQYF. The CDR3 nucleotides read TGTGCCAGCAGCAAAGGGACTAGCGGGAATAGGGAGACCCAGTACTTC. The rearrangement links TRBV9 to TRBJ2-5, with 13 bases matching TRBD2. Per germline, CDR1 SGDLS and CDR2 YYNGEE. This CDR3 has 16 amino acids. J lost 5 bases, V lost 4 bases, and 8 bases had no gene match.

The J gene is TRBJ2-1, the V gene TRBV29-1, with 7 bases matching TRBD1. CDR3 size: 11 residues. The V gene's germline CDR1 is SQVTM and CDR2 ANQGSEA. The V and J ends lost 7 bases and 8 bases, in that order; junction bases with no gene match: 5. As DNA, the CDR3 is TGCAGCGCACGACAGGGCTATGAGCAGTTCTTC. Protein: CSARQGYEQFF.

V is TRBV5-4 and J is TRBJ1-2, with 10 bases fitting TRBD1. Germline V gene sequence: CDR1 SGHNT, CDR2 YYREEE (reference sequence). This CDR3 region has 15 residues. V shed 4 bases and J 2 bases; nucleotides not matched to a gene: 5. The CDR3 protein is CASSPTGGRNYGYTF. CDR3 DNA sequence: TGTGCCAGCAGCCCGACAGGGGGCCGGAACTATGGCTACACCTTC.

The chain uses TRBV25-1 and TRBJ2-3, with 7 bases that match TRBD1. Losses at the gene ends were 1 base for V and 4 bases for J; bases not matched to a gene: 5. Germline V CDR1 and CDR2: MGHDK, SYGVNS. This CDR3 spans 15 amino acids. In DNA, the CDR3 is TGTGCCAGCAGTGAATGGGGGCAGGGGGCAGATACGCAGTATTTT. Residues: CASSEWGQGADTQYF. The variable domain in full, with the rest retrieved from reference TRBV25-1 and TRBJ2-3, is EADIYQTPRYLVIGTGKKITLECSQTMGHDKMYWYQQDPGMELHLIHYSYGVNSTEKGDLSSESTVSRIRTEHFPLTLESARPSHTSQYLCASSEWGQGADTQYFGPGTRLTVL.

The chain is built from TRBV15 and TRBJ1-5; D uncertain. With 1 base removed from V and 2 bases from J, the gap between germline ends came to 6 bases. This CDR3 is built from 14 residues. The germline V gene has CDR1 LNHNV and CDR2 YYDKDF (reference sequence). In DNA, the CDR3 is TGTGCCACCAGCAGAGTGGGAGGCAATCAGCCCCAGCATTTT. Residues: CATSRVGGNQPQHF.

The J gene is TRBJ2-7, the V gene TRBV25-1; D perhaps matches TRBD2 (6 bases). This CDR3 spans 14 amino acids. V lost 1 base and J lost 3, with 10 bases in between. From germline, CDR1 is MGHDK and CDR2 SYGVNS. The CDR3 loop reads CASSELRGGYEQYF. The CDR3 coding sequence is TGTGCCAGCAGTGAATTGCGGGGAGGCTACGAGCAGTACTTC.

J is TRBJ1-2 and V is TRBV20-1, with TRBD1 as a possible D gene (6 bases). V gave up 6 bases and J gave up 8 bases, with 13 bases separating them. CDR3 size: 11 residues. Germline CDR1 DFQATT, CDR2 SNEGSKA (reference sequence). CDR3 sequence reads: CSARPGDGYTF. CDR3 nucleotide sequence: TGCAGTGCGCGACCAGGGGACGGCTACACCTTC.

The chain's CDR3 is CASSPWTDYGYTF. The CDR3 nucleotides read TGTGCCAGCAGTCCCTGGACAGACTATGGCTACACCTTC. The chain combines TRBV6-5 with TRBJ1-2; D is perhaps TRBD1 (6 bases). The CDR3 extends over 13 amino acids. Deletions cut 5 bases from V and 3 bases from J, with 10 bases between. Per the germline V gene, CDR1 is MNHEY and CDR2 is SVGAGI.

The chain carries TRBV5-1 and TRBJ1-1; unclear D gene. The CDR3 extends over 15 amino acids. CDR1 is SGHRS and CDR2 is YFSETQ in the germline V gene. Trimming cost V 5 bases and J 5 bases, with 19 bases left between them. The CDR3 protein is CASSESSPGDTEAFF. CDR3 nucleotides: TGCGCCAGCAGTGAGTCGAGTCCAGGCGATACTGAAGCTTTCTTT.

The rearrangement joins TRBV6-6 to TRBJ1-3; D is possibly TRBD1 (5 bases). Germline lookup yields CDR1 MNHNY and CDR2 SVGAGI (reference sequence). This CDR3 comprises 14 residues. V lost 2 bases and J lost 0, with 5 bases in between. The chain's CDR3 is CASSYDSSGNTIYF. CDR3 nucleotide sequence: TGTGCCAGCAGTTACGACAGCTCTGGAAACACCATATATTTT.

The count of this clone is one. This chain connects TRBV2 to TRBJ2-7; 14 positions match TRBD2. CDR1 is SNHLY, CDR2 FYNNEI, per germline. Trimming at V came to 6 bases and at J to 0 bases, leaving 10 bases not matched to a gene. This CDR3 has 18 amino acids. The CDR3, as DNA: TGTGCCAGCAGGCCGGGACTAGCGGGAGATGTAGGCTCCTACGAGCAGTACTTC. Amino acids: CASRPGLAGDVGSYEQYF.